This T cell receptor (beta chain) comes out of a study of blood T cell repertoires in COVID-19. As for the study in general: The analysed material was cDNA or gDNA that came from T cells, B-cell-depleted T cells, or PBMCs.

Libraries were prepared by immunoSEQ multiplex PCR; TCRdb keeps only in-frame clonotypes and omits some of them. The sample has fewer than 450,000 clones, around 91% seen once. This clone was counted a few times. Trimming removed 4 bases at V and 4 bases at J, with 7 bases between. Germline CDR1 MRHNA, CDR2 SNTAGT. The CDR3 consists of 13 residues. The specimen sequenced was peripheral blood. This receptor was obtained from a woman between 18 and 29 years old who had recovered from COVID-19. V is TRBV6-4 and J is TRBJ2-2, with D possibly matching TRBD2 (6 bases). The CDR3 spells CASSAGATGELFF. The CDR3 DNA sequence: TGTGCCAGCAGTGCGGGAGCCACCGGGGAGCTGTTTTTT.